Below, 21 T cell receptor beta chains from the same sample are listed, as sequenced in a study of beta chain features in type 1 diabetes. Reverse transcription of all isolated RNA meant that expressed TCRB transcripts were sequenced. The method was immunoSEQ multiplex PCR; TCRdb's version includes in-frame clones alone and lacks a portion of them. This sample has about 700,000 clones, with under 15% found just once. Points from the study as a whole: Patients with Type 1 diabetes showed moderately but significantly shorter TCRB CDR3s in all four CD4+ subsets.

Their antigen targets remain unknown. The source material was naive CD4+ T cells from blood. These TCRs come from a man aged 18 to 35 with type 1 diabetes.

V is TRBV30 and J is TRBJ2-3, with 9 nucleotides matching TRBD2. The CDR3 is 18 residues long. CDR1 is GTSNPN and CDR2 is SVGIG in the germline V gene (reference sequence). With V trimmed by 0 bases and J by 8 bases, 18 bases remained unmatched. The CDR3 region is CAWSVIGGGAKIGGTQYF. The DNA of the CDR3 is TGTGCCTGGAGTGTGATTGGCGGGGGGGCCAAAATCGGTGGTACGCAGTATTTT. Full variable domain (remainder filled in from reference TRBV30 and TRBJ2-3): SQTIHQWPATLVQPVGSPLSLECTVEGTSNPNLYWYRQAAGRGLQLLFYSVGIGQISSEVPQNLSASRPQDRQFILSSKKLLLSDSGFYLCAWSVIGGGAKIGGTQYFGPGTRLTVL.

This clone was detected only a few times. The V call is TRBV6-1, the J call TRBJ1-1; no clear D gene. V lost 1 base to trimming and J lost 1 base, with 10 bases between them. Germline V lookup: CDR1 MNHNS, CDR2 SASEGT. The CDR3 totals 15 residues. CDR3 amino acids: CASSEGTVTNTEAFF. The CDR3 bases are TGTGCCAGCAGTGAAGGGACGGTGACGAACACTGAAGCTTTCTTT.

The chain links TRBV4-1 to TRBJ2-7; TRBD1 matches 7 bases. The germline gives CDR1 MGHRA, CDR2 YSYEKL. The CDR3 is 15 amino acids. V shed 2 bases, J shed 2 bases, and the junction held 6 bases outside the gene matches. The CDR3 DNA follows: TGCGCCAGCAGCCAAAGAGGGACAGCCGCCTACGAGCAGTACTTC. Residues: CASSQRGTAAYEQYF.

This clone was picked up a small number of times. The V call is TRBV7-3, the J call TRBJ2-5, with 11 bases lining up with TRBD2. Germline loops: CDR1 SGHTA, CDR2 FQGTGA. Trimming at V came to 5 bases and at J to 1 base, leaving 6 bases not matched to a gene. CDR3 length equals 16 residues. The CDR3 spells CASSPGLAVTQETQYF. The CDR3 DNA is TGTGCCAGCAGCCCGGGACTAGCGGTGACCCAAGAGACCCAGTACTTC.

This clone was picked up a small number of times. The J gene is TRBJ2-7, the V gene TRBV6-6; no reliable D call. In germline, CDR1 is MNHNY, CDR2 SVGAGI (reference sequence). The CDR3 loop spans 11 amino acids. With 4 bases removed from V and 4 bases from J, the gap between germline ends came to 5 bases. The CDR3 loop is CASSFLYEQYF. The CDR3 DNA follows: TGTGCCAGCAGTTTCCTTTACGAGCAGTACTTC.

V usage is TRBV5-1 and J usage is TRBJ2-5; D may match TRBD1 or TRBD2 (5 bases each). The V gene lost 2 bases and the J gene lost 1 base, with 12 bases spanning the gap. The germline CDR1 and CDR2 sequences are SGHRS and YFSETQ. CDR3 length: 15 amino acids. The CDR3 here is CASSFGAPTQETQYF. The CDR3 nucleotides read TGCGCCAGCAGCTTCGGGGCCCCGACCCAAGAGACCCAGTACTTC. Full variable domain (missing parts from reference TRBV5-1 and TRBJ2-5): KAGVTQTPRYLIKTRGQQVTLSCSPISGHRSVSWYQQTPGQGLQFLFEYFSETQRNKGNFPGRFSGRQFSNSRSEMNVSTLELGDSALYLCASSFGAPTQETQYFGPGTRLLVL.

The V gene is TRBV21-1, the J gene TRBJ2-7. TRBV21-1 is flagged as a pseudogene. The CDR3 has 14 amino acids. CDR3 amino acids: CASTHEDGTYEQYF. CDR3 sequence (DNA): TGTGCCAGCACCCACGAGGACGGTACCTACGAGCAGTACTTC.

This clone was recorded a few times. The identical CDR3 is also encoded by other nucleotide sequences in the sample. The V and J genes are TRBV7-9 and TRBJ2-7; D uncertain. This CDR3 region has 12 residues. From germline, CDR1 is SEHNR and CDR2 FQNEAQ (reference sequence). Trimming cost V 4 bases and J 1 base, with 5 bases left between them. The CDR3 region is CASSSSSYEQYF. CDR3 nucleotide sequence: TGTGCCAGCAGCTCCAGTTCCTACGAGCAGTACTTC.

The chain links TRBV29-1 to TRBJ1-2; 8 positions agree with TRBD1. V lost 5 bases and J lost 2; bases outside the gene matches: 4. The length of the CDR3 is 13 residues. Germline CDR1 SQVTM, CDR2 ANQGSEA. CDR3 loop: CSVQRTGNYGYTF. CDR3 in DNA: TGCAGCGTTCAGAGGACAGGGAACTATGGCTACACCTTC.

The chain recombines TRBV6-6 with TRBJ2-2; the D gene is possibly TRBD1 (5 bases). The germline V gene has CDR1 MNHNY and CDR2 SVGAGI (reference sequence). V was trimmed by 0 bases and J by 0 bases, leaving 5 bases between them. The CDR3 spans 15 residues. The CDR3, as DNA: TGTGCCAGCAGTTACTCGACAGCGAACACCGGGGAGCTGTTTTTT. Protein product: CASSYSTANTGELFF.

The chain carries TRBV30 and TRBJ1-2; D is perhaps TRBD1 (5 bases). Trimming took 2 bases from V and 4 from J, leaving 11 bases between them. The CDR3 consists of 13 residues. The germline V gene encodes CDR1 GTSNPN and CDR2 SVGIG (reference sequence). The CDR3 DNA reads TGTGCCTGGAGTCGGGGGAACCCCTATGGCTACACCTTC. It is translated as CAWSRGNPYGYTF. Supplemented by reference TRBV30 and TRBJ1-2, the full variable domain reads SQTIHQWPATLVQPVGSPLSLECTVEGTSNPNLYWYRQAAGRGLQLLFYSVGIGQISSEVPQNLSASRPQDRQFILSSKKLLLSDSGFYLCAWSRGNPYGYTFGSGTRLTVV.

The rearrangement uses TRBV30 and TRBJ1-1; 8 nucleotides agree with TRBD1. This CDR3 comprises 13 residues. V dropped 3 bases and J dropped 7; count of bases not matched to a gene: 7. Germline V lookup: CDR1 GTSNPN, CDR2 SVGIG (reference sequence). This CDR3 is CAWRITGGIEAFF. The DNA for the CDR3 is TGTGCCTGGAGAATTACAGGGGGGATTGAAGCTTTCTTT.

This clone has more than one count but fewer than ten. The CDR3 DNA reads as TGTGCCAGCAGCCCGACAGGGGTCAGGAACACTGAAGCTTTCTTT. Translated, it gives CASSPTGVRNTEAFF. The chain carries TRBV11-2 and TRBJ1-1, with 8 bases lining up with TRBD1. Germline lookup yields CDR1 SGHAT and CDR2 FQNNGV. CDR3 length: 15 amino acids. The ends lost 5 bases at V and 1 base at J; junction bases unmatched: 6.

A few counts support this clone. The rearrangement uses TRBV6-5 and TRBJ2-7, with a weak D call TRBD2 (5 bases). Germline CDR1 MNHEY, CDR2 SVGAGI. V lost 5 bases to trimming and J lost 7 bases, with 15 bases between them. The CDR3 covers 13 residues. CDR3 in DNA: TGTGCCAGCAGTACGATGACGGGCGGGGAGCAGTACTTC. This translates into CASSTMTGGEQYF.

This clone was found a few times. This sequence joins TRBV7-9 and TRBJ2-1; D uncertain. Germline loops: CDR1 SEHNR, CDR2 FQNEAQ (reference sequence). CDR3 length: 12 amino acids. The V and J ends lost 4 bases and 3 bases respectively, with 4 bases between them. The CDR3 coding sequence is TGTGCCAGCAGCTCAGGCTACAATGAGCAGTTCTTC. Amino acid sequence: CASSSGYNEQFF.

The chain carries TRBV7-2 and TRBJ2-2; D not resolved. V dropped 3 bases and J dropped 0 bases, with 8 bases sitting between them. The CDR3 has 15 amino acids. Germline V gene lookup returns CDR1 SGHTA and CDR2 FQGNSA. DNA of the CDR3: TGTGCCAGCAGCTTCGGGTTCGCGAACACCGGGGAGCTGTTTTTT. Its translation is CASSFGFANTGELFF. The complete variable domain, with remaining parts taken from reference TRBV7-2 and TRBJ2-2, reads GAGVSQSPSNKVTEKGKDVELRCDPISGHTALYWYRQSLGQGLEFLIYFQGNSAPDKSGLPSDRFSAERTGGSVSTLTIQRTQQEDSAVYLCASSFGFANTGELFFGEGSRLTVL.

This clone was picked up a small number of times. V is TRBV4-1 and J is TRBJ1-1; 7 bases match TRBD1. The CDR3 totals 16 residues. Germline lookup yields CDR1 MGHRA and CDR2 YSYEKL. The trim removed 0 bases at V and 5 bases at J, leaving 9 bases unmatched. CDR3 sequence reads: CASSQDWGQGGTEAFF. The CDR3 DNA sequence: TGCGCCAGCAGCCAAGATTGGGGCCAGGGGGGGACTGAAGCTTTCTTT.

This chain uses TRBV29-1 with TRBJ1-2; 7 nucleotides line up with TRBD1. Germline V gives CDR1 SQVTM, CDR2 ANQGSEA. With 7 bases clipped from V and 7 bases from J, the junction kept 9 bases outside the gene matches. The CDR3 loop spans 12 amino acids. The CDR3 region has the DNA TGCAGCGCCCAGACAGGGTCGGTTGGCTACACCTTC. Translating gives CSAQTGSVGYTF.

This clone was detected a few times. The chain joins TRBV2 to TRBJ1-6, with 7 bases fitting TRBD1. This CDR3 comprises 15 residues. The trim removed 8 bases at V and 8 bases at J, leaving 12 bases unmatched. In germline, CDR1 is SNHLY, CDR2 FYNNEI. The CDR3 spells CASPGKGQGDSPLHF. CDR3 DNA: TGTGCCAGCCCTGGAAAGGGCCAGGGGGATTCACCCCTCCACTTT. Combining the CDR3 with reference TRBV2 and TRBJ1-6 gives the whole variable domain EPEVTQTPSHQVTQMGQEVILRCVPISNHLYFYWYRQILGQKVEFLVSFYNNEISEKSEIFDDQFSVERPDGSNFTLKIRSTKLEDSAMYFCASPGKGQGDSPLHFGNGTRLTVT.

The chain has TRBV27 and TRBJ1-2; TRBD1 is a possible D gene (6 bases). This CDR3 is 15 amino acids long. Germline assignment: CDR1 MNHEY and CDR2 SMNVEV (reference sequence). Trimming removed 5 bases at V and 8 bases at J, with 21 bases between. CDR3 bases: TGTGCCAGCAGTCCTCAATTCTGGGGGGCATCCGGCTACACCTTC. Translation gives CASSPQFWGASGYTF.

This clone was counted a few times. This chain joins TRBV15 and TRBJ1-4; D not resolved. This CDR3 comprises 16 residues. V lost 0 bases to trimming and J lost 7 bases, with 15 bases between them. Germline V lookup: CDR1 LNHNV, CDR2 YYDKDF (reference sequence). CDR3 sequence (DNA): TGTGCCACCAGCAGAGATCTGGCGGGAGGGCGTGAAAAACTGTTTTTT. Amino acid sequence: CATSRDLAGGREKLFF.